The 28 T cell receptor beta chains below all came from one sample that was sequenced in a study of identical twins. TCRdb re-called the 5' RACE reads with MiXCR, one entry per CDR3 protein. The sample has roughly 1,500,000 distinct CDR3 sequences; about 31% are singletons. The specimen was cord blood. Source of these receptors: a newborn girl in good health.

The V call is TRBV3-1, the J call TRBJ1-1; 7 bases map to TRBD1. Losses at the gene ends were 5 bases for V and 5 bases for J; bases not matched to a gene: 11. Germline V gene lookup returns CDR1 LGHDT and CDR2 YNNKEL (reference sequence). This CDR3 has 15 residues. The CDR3 sequence: CASSSARGRGTEAFF. In DNA form, the CDR3 reads TGTGCCAGCAGCTCCGCTCGTGGCAGGGGGACTGAAGCTTTCTTT.

This clonotype was counted between two and nine times. V gene TRBV29-1 combines with J gene TRBJ1-5; TRBD1 matches at 10 bases. Trimming took 5 bases from V and 7 from J; bases not matched to a gene: 8. Germline V CDR1 and CDR2: SQVTM, ANQGSEA. CDR3 length: 14 amino acids. The CDR3 nucleotides read TGCAGCGTTTATGACAGGGGGCGCGGGCAGCCCCAGCATTTT. Amino acid sequence: CSVYDRGRGQPQHF.

The DNA of the CDR3 is TGTGCCAGCAGCGTAACGGGACACTTTCAAGAGACCCAGTACTTC. Amino acids: CASSVTGHFQETQYF. The chain employs TRBV14 and TRBJ2-5; TRBD1 is a possible D gene (6 bases). Trimming cost V 5 bases and J 2 bases, with 15 bases left between them. The CDR3 contains 15 residues. The germline CDR1 and CDR2 sequences are SGHDN and FVKESK.

The V gene is TRBV29-1, the J gene TRBJ1-4; 8 positions match TRBD1. The V segment lost 4 bases and the J segment 8 bases; nucleotides outside the gene matches: 3. Germline values: CDR1 SQVTM, CDR2 ANQGSEA. The CDR3 runs to 12 residues. The DNA for the CDR3 is TGCAGCGTTGGAAGGACAGGGGAAAAACTGTTTTTT. Protein: CSVGRTGEKLFF.

This clonotype was counted a few times. This rearrangement joins TRBV9 to TRBJ2-5; 8 nucleotides line up with TRBD2. The J call may be wrong; the DNA end is better matched by TRBJ2-7. Per the germline V gene, CDR1 is SGDLS and CDR2 is YYNGEE. The CDR3 spans 14 residues. The CDR3 DNA follows: TGTGCCAGCAGCCCCCGGACTAGCCTAAACGAGCAGTACTTC. This sequence encodes CASSPRTSLNEQYF.

This clonotype was detected only a few times. The J gene is TRBJ2-3, the V gene TRBV4-2; no definite D call. The V gene lost 1 base and the J gene lost 0 bases, with 14 bases spanning the gap. The CDR3 extends over 17 amino acids. Germline CDR1 and CDR2: LGHNA and YNFKEQ. The chain's CDR3 is CASSQAGSWSSTDTQYF. In nucleotides, the CDR3 is TGTGCCAGCAGCCAAGCCGGTTCGTGGTCTAGCACAGATACGCAGTATTTT.

A word on this clonotype: A single base separates this from a much larger clone, so it may be a read error. The chain carries TRBV10-3 and TRBJ1-1; D gene uncertain. Trimming pared 2 bases from V and 1 base from J, leaving 11 bases between. There are 15 residues in the CDR3. From germline, CDR1 is ENHRY and CDR2 SYGVKD. CDR3 coding DNA: TGTGCCATCAGTGAGACGGGTCTGAAGAACACTGAAGCTTTCTTT. It specifies CAISETGLKNTEAFF.

This sequence joins TRBV5-1 and TRBJ2-7, with no clear D. Germline lookup yields CDR1 SGHRS and CDR2 YFSETQ. The CDR3 sequence is 13 residues long. With 2 bases removed from V and 10 bases from J, the gap between germline ends came to 16 bases. As DNA, the CDR3 is TGCGCCAGCAGCTTCTGGGGTAGAGAGGCCCAGTACTTC. It codes for CASSFWGREAQYF.

This clonotype was observed many times. The rearrangement uses TRBV12-3 or TRBV12-4 and TRBJ2-1; tentative D call: TRBD1 (6 bases). Trimming took off 7 bases at V and 7 bases at J, with 14 bases between the two ends. The CDR3 runs to 13 residues. The CDR3 is CASTSTGTNEQFF. The CDR3 DNA reads as TGTGCCAGCACTTCGACTGGGACAAATGAGCAGTTCTTC.

This clonotype occurred a few times. The DNA for the CDR3 is TGTGCCATCAGTGAGTCCTGGGGCCAAGAGACCCAGTACTTC. Encoded protein: CAISESWGQETQYF. V is TRBV10-3 and J is TRBJ2-5; D not certain. V shed 0 bases and J shed 1 base, with 6 bases lying between them. CDR1 ENHRY and CDR2 SYGVKD come from the germline V gene. The CDR3 consists of 14 residues.

The rearrangement joins TRBV14 to TRBJ2-1; TRBD1 aligns across 8 bases. CDR3 length: 15 residues. The germline V gene encodes CDR1 SGHDN and CDR2 FVKESK. Trimming cost V 4 bases and J 4 bases; bases outside gene matches: 6. CDR3 residues: CASSPRQGIYNEQFF. DNA of the CDR3: TGTGCCAGCAGCCCTCGACAGGGGATTTACAATGAGCAGTTCTTC. Together with reference TRBV14 and TRBJ2-1, the CDR3 gives the full variable domain: EAGVTQFPSHSVIEKGQTVTLRCDPISGHDNLYWYRRVMGKEIKFLLHFVKESKQDESGMPNNRFLAERTGGTYSTLKVQPAELEDSGVYFCASSPRQGIYNEQFFGPGTRLTVL.

In this sample, this clonotype turned up a few times. The chain joins TRBV25-1 to TRBJ1-6; a weak D match, TRBD1 (5 bases). Trimming pared 4 bases from V and 4 bases from J, leaving 20 bases between. The CDR3 runs 18 residues. Germline lookup yields CDR1 MGHDK and CDR2 SYGVNS. The CDR3 coding sequence is TGTGCCAGCAGTGGAAACTCTCGGCAGGGCTATTATAATTCACCCCTCCACTTT. Translation: CASSGNSRQGYYNSPLHF. Full variable domain (rest looked up from reference TRBV25-1 and TRBJ1-6): EADIYQTPRYLVIGTGKKITLECSQTMGHDKMYWYQQDPGMELHLIHYSYGVNSTEKGDLSSESTVSRIRTEHFPLTLESARPSHTSQYLCASSGNSRQGYYNSPLHFGNGTRLTVT.

This clonotype was seen only once. This sequence joins TRBV4-2 and TRBJ1-2; D not certain. The V end was cut by 0 bases, the J end by 0 bases, with 5 bases between. The CDR3 loop spans 14 amino acids. Germline V gene lookup returns CDR1 LGHNA and CDR2 YNFKEQ. The CDR3 nucleotides read TGTGCCAGCAGCCAAGAACGGTCTAACTATGGCTACACCTTC. This translates into CASSQERSNYGYTF.

This sequence joins TRBV4-2 and TRBJ2-1; 7 bases fit TRBD2. The CDR3 has 13 amino acids. In germline, CDR1 is LGHNA, CDR2 YNFKEQ. The junction had 3 bases not matched to a gene; V was cut back by 4 bases and J by 6 bases. The CDR3 nucleotides are TGTGCCAGCAGCCGGGGACTACCCAATGAGCAGTTCTTC. Translating gives CASSRGLPNEQFF.

This clonotype occurred a few times. V gene TRBV20-1 combines with J gene TRBJ2-7; TRBD1 aligns across 7 bases. Trimming at V came to 3 bases and at J to 0 bases, leaving 8 bases not matched to a gene. The CDR3 contains 15 residues. CDR1 and CDR2 (germline): DFQATT, SNEGSKA (reference sequence). DNA for the CDR3: TGCAGTGCTAGGGGGGTGGGGACAGTCTCCTACGAGCAGTACTTC. This codes for CSARGVGTVSYEQYF.

This chain links TRBV6-2 or TRBV6-3 with TRBJ2-3; maybe TRBD2 (6 bases). Trimming left V 7 bases short and J 4 bases short, with 24 bases between. In germline, CDR1 is MNHEY, CDR2 SVGEGT. The CDR3 runs to 17 residues. The DNA for the CDR3 is TGTGCCAGCAACCCGGGACTCGCTAAATCTTCTTCAGATACGCAGTATTTT. It specifies CASNPGLAKSSSDTQYF.

This clonotype was recorded many times. Written as DNA, the CDR3 is TGTGCCACGTCAGGGGCCAAAAACATTCAGTACTTC. Protein: CATSGAKNIQYF. The V and J genes are TRBV12-3 or TRBV12-4 and TRBJ2-4; maybe TRBD1 (5 bases). CDR3 length: 12 residues. Trimming removed 10 bases from V and 1 base from J, with 8 bases in between.

This clonotype was detected ten times or more. The chain uses TRBV4-2 and TRBJ2-6; D gene unclear. CDR1 is LGHNA and CDR2 is YNFKEQ in the germline V gene. The CDR3 spans 15 residues. V lost 1 base, J lost 0 bases, and 4 bases lay in between. CDR3 protein: CASSQGSSGANVLTF. The CDR3 DNA sequence: TGTGCCAGCAGCCAAGGTAGCTCTGGGGCCAACGTCCTGACTTTC.

The rearrangement uses TRBV11-2 and TRBJ2-1; D is possibly TRBD1 or TRBD2 (6 bases each). Germline V lookup: CDR1 SGHAT, CDR2 FQNNGV. The CDR3 contains 15 residues. The ends were cut back, 0 bases at V and 8 bases at J, with 14 bases in the middle. The CDR3 DNA reads as TGTGCCAGCAGCTTAGATCCCGGGGGCGGCTATGAGCAGTTCTTC. Translated: CASSLDPGGGYEQFF.

This chain uses TRBV29-1 with TRBJ1-2, with 8 bases matching TRBD1. This CDR3 is 14 amino acids long. Germline V gives CDR1 SQVTM, CDR2 ANQGSEA. V trimming: 7 bases; J trimming: 4 bases; junction bases outside the gene matches: 11. This CDR3 is CSARPLGTGYGYTF. CDR3 DNA: TGCAGCGCCCGCCCACTGGGGACAGGCTATGGCTACACCTTC.

The rearrangement uses TRBV20-1 and TRBJ2-1, with 14 nucleotides matching TRBD2. The DNA end favors TRBJ2-7, so the J call may be wrong. The CDR3 length is 16 residues. The germline V gene has CDR1 DFQATT and CDR2 SNEGSKA (reference sequence). DNA for the CDR3: TGCAGCGCGCCTCCGGGACTAGCGGGAGTTTACAATGAGCAGTACTTC. This encodes CSAPPGLAGVYNEQYF.

This clonotype was counted only a few times. The chain recombines TRBV5-1 with TRBJ2-1, with 9 bases aligning to TRBD1. Trimming took 2 bases from V and 3 from J; bases not matched to a gene: 3. Per the germline V gene, CDR1 is SGHRS and CDR2 is YFSETQ. CDR3 length: 15 residues. The CDR3 DNA sequence: TGCGCCAGCAGCTTCAGGGACAGGGTCTACAATGAGCAGTTCTTC. It codes for CASSFRDRVYNEQFF.

The chain uses TRBV5-1 and TRBJ2-1, with 8 positions matching TRBD1. The CDR3 consists of 15 residues. With V trimmed by 4 bases and J by 8 bases, 11 bases remained unmatched. The germline gives CDR1 SGHRS, CDR2 YFSETQ. CDR3 region: CASSRTGQGGDEQFF. The CDR3, as DNA: TGCGCCAGCAGCCGAACCGGACAGGGCGGCGATGAGCAGTTCTTC.

The chain combines TRBV4-2 with TRBJ1-1, with D possibly being TRBD1 (6 bases). V dropped 0 bases and J dropped 0 bases, with 8 bases sitting between them. Germline V CDR1 and CDR2: LGHNA, YNFKEQ. The CDR3 sequence is 15 residues long. CDR3 residues: CASSQEQGLNTEAFF. For the CDR3, the DNA is TGTGCCAGCAGCCAAGAACAGGGCCTGAACACTGAAGCTTTCTTT.

The CDR3 loop is CATRTSGNNEQFF. The DNA of the CDR3 is TGCGCCACTCGGACTAGCGGTAACAATGAGCAGTTCTTC. J is TRBJ2-1 and V is TRBV5-1, with 10 nucleotides matching TRBD2. Germline CDR1 is SGHRS and CDR2 is YFSETQ. This CDR3 comprises 13 residues. Germline trimming cut 9 bases from V and 5 bases from J; bases unmatched to any gene: 5.

This clonotype came up a few times. This sequence joins TRBV20-1 and TRBJ2-5; 9 bases are a match to TRBD1. Losses at the gene ends were 1 base for V and 5 bases for J; bases not matched to a gene: 5. Germline assignment: CDR1 DFQATT and CDR2 SNEGSKA (reference sequence). The CDR3 covers 14 residues. In DNA, the CDR3 is TGCAGTGCTAGAGCACAGGGGGCGCTTGAGACCCAGTACTTC. Translating gives CSARAQGALETQYF.

The rearrangement joins TRBV27 to TRBJ1-5; 9 positions match TRBD1. Germline lookup yields CDR1 MNHEY and CDR2 SMNVEV (reference sequence). Trimming at V came to 5 bases and at J to 6 bases, leaving 8 bases not matched to a gene. The CDR3 is 15 residues long. The DNA for the CDR3 is TGTGCCAGCAGTCCCGGGACAGGGTTATTTCAGCCCCAGCATTTT. Amino acid sequence: CASSPGTGLFQPQHF.

This clonotype has more than one count but fewer than ten. The rearrangement joins TRBV7-2 to TRBJ2-3; no definite D call. Germline assignment: CDR1 SGHTA and CDR2 FQGNSA. V gave up 2 bases and J gave up 0 bases, with 15 bases separating them. The CDR3 spans 17 residues. DNA of the CDR3: TGTGCCAGCAGCTTAAATTGGGTGACTGCTAGCACAGATACGCAGTATTTT. Its protein product is CASSLNWVTASTDTQYF.